These 22 T cell receptor beta chains came from one sample sequenced in a study of tumor-infiltrating lymphocytes in primary liver carcinoma. Joint extraction of RNA and DNA used roughly 18-34 mg of bulk tissue that was unsorted. A constant-region primer primed TCR beta cDNA synthesis from roughly 520 ng of total RNA. Three nested multiplex PCR rounds of slightly modified ARM-PCR generated TCR beta libraries. Each of the first two PCR rounds ran roughly 9 cycles with TRBV1-TRBV30 forward and C-beta reverse primers. TCRdb passed the multiplex PCR reads through MiXCR, listing each CDR3 protein once. The table includes roughly 190,000 distinct CDR3 sequences, just under 85% detected once. Input material: tumor tissue from primary liver carcinoma. The receptors were gathered from a man in his forties with primary liver carcinoma and hepatitis B virus infection.

The V call is TRBV6-1, the J call TRBJ2-7; 8 bases match TRBD1. The CDR3 has 14 residues. Germline CDR1 reads MNHNS; CDR2 reads SASEGT. V was pared by 5 bases and J by 4 bases, with 7 bases of the junction left unmatched. The CDR3 protein is CASSIGTGPYEQYF. The CDR3 nucleotides read TGTGCCAGCAGTATCGGGACAGGACCATACGAGCAGTACTTC.

The rearrangement uses TRBV11-2 and TRBJ2-2; D is possibly TRBD1 or TRBD2 (5 bases each). This CDR3 has 18 residues. Trimming took off 7 bases at V and 17 bases at J, with 38 bases between the two ends. Per germline, CDR1 SGHAT and CDR2 FQNNGV. The CDR3 protein is CASIITAPWTVGTGELFF. The CDR3 nucleotides are TGTGCCAGCATCATCACCGCTCCATGGACGGTGGGGACCGGGGAACTATTTTTT.

In regard to this clonotype: At one boundary the junction diverges from the germline segment, which might be a read error. The genes are TRBV4-2 and TRBJ2-3; unclear D gene. Germline CDR1 and CDR2: LGHNA and YNFKEQ. The CDR3 covers 15 residues. CDR3 loop: CASSLIGQSTDMQYF. The CDR3 nucleotides are TGTGCCAGCAGCCTAATAGGGCAGAGCACAGATATGCAGTATTTT.

Worth noting for this clonotype: A read error may produce the germline difference seen at one junction end. This chain uses TRBV7-8 with TRBJ2-4; TRBD2 agrees at 8 bases. Germline V gene data show CDR1 as SGHVS and CDR2 as FQNEAQ. This CDR3 has 13 residues. This CDR3 reads CTSSSAGENIQYF. The CDR3 DNA reads TGTACCAGCAGCTCAGCGGGGGAGAACATTCAGTACTTC.

Concerning this clonotype: Here the CDR3 omits its conserved ending phenylalanine or tryptophan, so a read error is the likely source. The gene calls are TRBV4-3 and TRBJ2-5; D remains ambiguous. Germline-derived CDR1 and CDR2 are LGHNA and YSLEER. This CDR3 spans 14 amino acids. The DNA of the CDR3 is TGCGCCAGCGGCCAAGAGGAATACTTGGAGACACAGTACCTC. It translates to CASGQEEYLETQYL.

The genes are TRBV5-1 and TRBJ2-3; 7 nucleotides line up with TRBD1. CDR3 length equals 14 residues. J gave up 5 bases and V 9 bases, and 12 bases lay outside the gene matches. Germline CDR1 and CDR2: SGHRS and YFSETQ. CDR3 coding DNA: TGCGCCAATAGCTTGGGACAGTCAGGAGATACGCAGTATTTT. This sequence encodes CANSLGQSGDTQYF.

In regard to this clonotype: This may arise from a read error, as a much more abundant clone is one base away. The chain recombines TRBV7-2 with TRBJ1-1; D remains ambiguous. Germline CDR1 and CDR2: SGHTA and FQGNSA. The length of the CDR3 is 12 residues. Trimming pared 8 bases from V and 4 bases from J, leaving 11 bases between. CDR3 region: CASFQGITEAFF. CDR3 DNA: TGTGCCAGCTTTCAAGGGATCACTGAAGCTTTCTTT.

Concerning this clonotype: One junction end does not reproduce the germline sequence, and a read error may be involved. CDR3: CASSWANVLAF. DNA of the CDR3: TGCGCCAGCAGTTGGGCCAATGTCCTGGCTTTC. V usage is TRBV10-2 and J usage is TRBJ2-6; D remains unclear. This CDR3 contains 11 residues. The germline V gene encodes CDR1 WSHSY and CDR2 SAAADI.

Comments on this clonotype: The junction and the germline gene differ at one end; a read error may be behind it. The chain has TRBV7-9 and TRBJ2-7; the match to TRBD2 covers 11 bases. Per the germline V gene, CDR1 is SEHNR and CDR2 is FQNEAQ (reference sequence). The CDR3 extends over 17 amino acids. In DNA form, the CDR3 reads TGTGCCAGCAGCTTAGAGTCCGGGACTAGCGGAGGCTACGTGCAGTACTTC. Amino acids: CASSLESGTSGGYVQYF.

For this clonotype: It is likely a read error, because the conserved phenylalanine at the end of the CDR3 is missing. This chain connects TRBV5-1 to TRBJ2-1, with 10 nucleotides matching TRBD2. Germline lookup yields CDR1 SGHRS and CDR2 YFSETQ. The CDR3 consists of 16 residues. V gave up 4 bases and J gave up 4 bases; unmatched junction bases: 8. The CDR3 reads CASSRGGTSAYNEQFL. The CDR3 DNA follows: TGCGCCAGCAGCCGCGGGGGGACTAGCGCTTACAATGAGCAGTTCTTA.

The chain is built from TRBV29-1 and TRBJ2-5; D unclear. Germline CDR1 and CDR2: SQVTM and ANQGSEA. The CDR3 runs 15 residues. The V and J ends lost 1 base and 4 bases respectively, with 16 bases between them. The CDR3 region is CSVEGERVRTETQYF. Here the CDR3 DNA reads TGCAGCGTTGAAGGGGAAAGGGTGCGAACAGAGACCCAGTACTTC.

Turning to this clonotype: This may be a read error: a much more frequent sequence differs by one nucleotide. This chain joins TRBV28 and TRBJ2-1, with unresolved D. Germline V gives CDR1 MDHEN, CDR2 SYDVKM. CDR3 size: 12 residues. Trimming shortened V by 4 bases and J by 4 bases, and 5 bases separated the two germline ends. CDR3 sequence reads: CASSSAYNEQFF. CDR3 coding DNA: TGTGCCAGCAGTTCCGCATACAATGAGCAGTTCTTC.

The rearrangement uses TRBV7-8 and TRBJ1-1; D is undetermined. Germline lookup yields CDR1 SGHVS and CDR2 FQNEAQ. Trimming removed 7 bases at V and 0 bases at J, with 9 bases between. CDR3 length: 13 residues. This CDR3 is CASNLTMNTEAFF. In DNA form, the CDR3 reads TGTGCCAGCAATCTGACAATGAACACTGAAGCTTTCTTT.

As to this clonotype: Being one base from a much bigger clone, this may be a read error. The CDR3 DNA reads TGTGCCAGCAGCCCCCGGGGGTGGGACAAAGAGACCCAGTACTTC. It yields the protein CASSPRGWDKETQYF. V is TRBV7-9 and J is TRBJ2-5; D possibly matches TRBD1 or TRBD2 (6 bases each). V was shortened by 5 bases and J by 3 bases, with 16 bases between the two germline ends. There are 15 residues in the CDR3. Per germline, CDR1 SEHNR and CDR2 FQNEAQ (reference sequence).

This clonotype showed up just once. A junction boundary mismatches the germline segment, possibly from a read error. The chain combines TRBV5-1 with TRBJ2-2; 7 bases match TRBD2. The CDR3 sequence is 13 residues long. The germline V gene encodes CDR1 SGHRS and CDR2 YFSETQ. DNA of the CDR3: TGCGCCAGCCGAGGTTCGAACAGCGGGGAGGTGTTTTTT. Translated, it gives CASRGSNSGEVFF.

With regard to this clonotype: No conserved phenylalanine or tryptophan is present at the end of the CDR3, so a read error is the likely explanation. CDR3 loop: CASSYSSISYEQYS. The CDR3 bases are TGTGCTAGCAGTTACTCCTCCATCTCATACGAGCAGTACTCC. The rearrangement links TRBV6-2 or TRBV6-3 to TRBJ2-7, with D unresolved. The CDR3 is 14 amino acids. Looked up from germline, CDR1 is MNHEY and CDR2 is SVGEGT.

This clonotype occurred many times. The chain carries TRBV12-3 or TRBV12-4 and TRBJ1-2, with D possibly being TRBD1 (5 bases). Trimming stripped 1 base from V and 6 bases from J, with 9 bases between. CDR3 length: 13 amino acids. The CDR3 is CASSLGGIDGYTF. In DNA form, the CDR3 reads TGTGCCAGCAGTTTAGGGGGGATAGATGGCTACACCTTC.

This clonotype was picked up one time. An end of the junction does not agree with germline; a read error may underlie this. The rearrangement uses TRBV6-2 or TRBV6-3 and TRBJ2-7; D remains unclear. This CDR3 spans 14 amino acids. Germline CDR1 reads MNHEY; CDR2 reads SVGEGT. CDR3 in DNA: TGTGCCAGCAGCTACGACTCCGGCTCCTACGGGCAGTACTTC. Protein: CASSYDSGSYGQYF.

The J gene is TRBJ2-2, the V gene TRBV12-3 or TRBV12-4, with D unresolved. With 10 bases removed from V and 0 bases from J, the gap between germline ends came to 12 bases. This CDR3 comprises 14 residues. The CDR3 nucleotides read TGTGCCAACATGGAGATAGCGAACACCGGGGAGCTGTTTTTT. It translates to CANMEIANTGELFF.

With regard to this clonotype: Relative to the germline gene, one junction end is altered; a read error may explain this. This chain uses TRBV6-1 with TRBJ1-2, with D possibly TRBD1 on 6 matching bases. The CDR3 runs 15 residues. In germline, CDR1 is MNHNS, CDR2 SASEGT. CDR3 loop: CVSSVVGGAEYGYIF. CDR3 bases: TGTGTCAGCTCAGTGGTGGGGGGCGCCGAGTATGGCTACATCTTC.

Details on this clonotype: Mismatch with germline at one junction end may stem from a read error. V is TRBV6-2 or TRBV6-3 and J is TRBJ2-1; D is unclear. Germline loops: CDR1 MNHEY, CDR2 SVGEGT. The CDR3 runs to 13 residues. The CDR3 region has the DNA TGTGCCAGCAGTTACTCTTATAGGAATGAGGAGTTCTTC. Translating gives CASSYSYRNEEFF.

Turning to this clonotype: This sequence may be a read error, since a much larger clone differs from it by one base. Since the CDR3 does not end with the conserved phenylalanine or tryptophan, this likely comes from a read error. The chain joins TRBV7-8 to TRBJ2-7, with 12 bases lining up with TRBD1. This CDR3 contains 15 residues. Germline V gene data show CDR1 as SGHVS and CDR2 as FQNEAQ. V lost 2 bases to trimming and J lost 6 bases; unmatched junction nucleotides: 5. The CDR3 reads CASSLNRDRGREQYL. The DNA of the CDR3 is TGTGCCAGCAGCTTAAACCGGGACAGGGGGCGCGAGCAGTACTTA.